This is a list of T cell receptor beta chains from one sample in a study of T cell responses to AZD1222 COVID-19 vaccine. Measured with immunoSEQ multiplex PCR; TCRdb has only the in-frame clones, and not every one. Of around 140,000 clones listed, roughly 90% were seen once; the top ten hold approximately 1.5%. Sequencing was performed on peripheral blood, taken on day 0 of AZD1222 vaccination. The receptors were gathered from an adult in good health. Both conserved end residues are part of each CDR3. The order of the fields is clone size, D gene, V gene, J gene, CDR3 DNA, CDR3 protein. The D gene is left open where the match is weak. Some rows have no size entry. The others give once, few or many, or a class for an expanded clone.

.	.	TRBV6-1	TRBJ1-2	TGTGCCAGCAGTGAAGGGAGGCCTGACAGCTACACCTTC	CASSEGRPDSYTF
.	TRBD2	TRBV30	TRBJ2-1	TGTGCCTGGAGTTACCTTCGGACTAGCGGGAGCCCCCATGAGCAGTTCTTC	CAWSYLRTSGSPHEQFF
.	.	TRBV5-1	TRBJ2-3	TGCGCCAGCAGCTTCCGGGACCCTTGGGATACGCAGTATTTT	CASSFRDPWDTQYF
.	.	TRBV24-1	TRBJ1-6	TGTGCCACCAGTGATTTGGGTTCACCCCTCCACTTT	CATSDLGSPLHF
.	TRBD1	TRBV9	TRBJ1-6	TGTGCCAGCAGCGTAGCTGGGACAGGGCATTCACCCCTCCACTTT	CASSVAGTGHSPLHF
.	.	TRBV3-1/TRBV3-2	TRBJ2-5	TGTGCCAGCAGCCAACTTTATAGCGGAGAGACCCAGTACTTC	CASSQLYSGETQYF
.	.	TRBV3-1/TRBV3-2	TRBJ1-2	TGTGCCAGCAGTTCGGTAGGGGAAGAGGGCTACACCTTC	CASSSVGEEGYTF
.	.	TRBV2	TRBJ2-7	TGTGCCAGCAGTGAGAGCCTCTCCTACGAGCAGTACTTC	CASSESLSYEQYF
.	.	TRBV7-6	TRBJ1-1	TGTGCCAGCAGCTTAGGGGCAGGGATTCACACTGAAGCTTTCTTT	CASSLGAGIHTEAFF
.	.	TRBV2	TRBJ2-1	TGTGCCAGCGTAACCTCAACAAGTGGAGCGAGTCTGTATGAGCAGTTCTTC	CASVTSTSGASLYEQFF
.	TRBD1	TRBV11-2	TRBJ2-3	TGTGCCAGCAGCTTAGATCGGACAGGGACCCCCACAGATACGCAGTATTTT	CASSLDRTGTPTDTQYF
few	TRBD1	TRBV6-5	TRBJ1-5	TGTGCCAGCAGACAGGGGAACAATCAGCCCCAGCATTTT	CASRQGNNQPQHF
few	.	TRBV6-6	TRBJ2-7	TGTGCCAGCAGTTATCGGGACACCTACGAGCAGTACTTC	CASSYRDTYEQYF
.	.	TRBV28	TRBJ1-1	TGTGCCACCAACCTAAACCAGGGCGGGGGGACTGAAGCTTTCTTT	CATNLNQGGGTEAFF
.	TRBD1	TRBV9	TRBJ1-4	TGTGCCAGCAGCGTAGAACAGGGGGGAGAAAAACTGTTTTTT	CASSVEQGGEKLFF
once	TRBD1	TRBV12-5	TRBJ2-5	TGTGCTAGTGGTTCAGGACAGGACCAAGAGACCCAGTACTTC	CASGSGQDQETQYF
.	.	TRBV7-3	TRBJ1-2	TGTGCCAGCAGCCCGTCGGGGGGAGCTGGCTACACCTTC	CASSPSGGAGYTF
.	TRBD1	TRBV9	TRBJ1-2	TGTGCCAGCAATAGGGGGCTACAGTATGGCTACACCTTC	CASNRGLQYGYTF
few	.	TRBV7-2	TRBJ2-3	TGTGCCAGCAGCTTAGGGCGAGGCACAGATACGCAGTATTTT	CASSLGRGTDTQYF
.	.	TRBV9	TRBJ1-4	TGTGCCAGCAGCCCTAGGTTGGCTGGGACTAATGAAAAACTGTTTTTT	CASSPRLAGTNEKLFF
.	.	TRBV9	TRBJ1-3	TGTGCCAGCAGCGTACAGGGATACTCTGGAAACACCATATATTTT	CASSVQGYSGNTIYF
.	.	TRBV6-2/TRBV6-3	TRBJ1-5	TGTGCCAGCAGTTACCTGGGGGATCAGCCCCAGCATTTT	CASSYLGDQPQHF
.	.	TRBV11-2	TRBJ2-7	TGTGCCAGCAGCCCCCGTGCCATATCGGACGAGCAGTACTTC	CASSPRAISDEQYF